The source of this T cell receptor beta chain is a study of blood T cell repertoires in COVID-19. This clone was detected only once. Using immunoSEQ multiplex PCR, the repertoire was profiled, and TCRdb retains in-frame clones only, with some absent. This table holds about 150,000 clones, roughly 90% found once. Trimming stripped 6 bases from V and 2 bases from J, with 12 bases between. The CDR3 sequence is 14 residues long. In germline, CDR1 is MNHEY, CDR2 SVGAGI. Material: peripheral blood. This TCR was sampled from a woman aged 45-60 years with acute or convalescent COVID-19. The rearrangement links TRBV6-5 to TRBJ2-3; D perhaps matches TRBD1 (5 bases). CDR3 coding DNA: TGTGCCAGCAGATTTGGGGCGTCCACAGATACGCAGTATTTT. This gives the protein CASRFGASTDTQYF.